These T cell receptor beta chains were read from a single sample in a study of T cell responses to AZD1222 COVID-19 vaccine. Only in-frame clones appear in the TCRdb table, and some are missing; sequencing was by immunoSEQ multiplex PCR. The sample yields fewer than 140,000 clones, roughly nine tenths seen once. The sequencing used peripheral blood, collected on day 0 of AZD1222 vaccination. These receptors all come from an adult in good health. The CDR3 runs from the conserved cysteine through the conserved F or W. A D gene is named only where the DNA matches it firmly. Clone sizes are given selectively: once, few, many, or a class where the clone is expanded.

clone_size,d_call,v_call,j_call,cdr3_aa,cdr3_nt
.,TRBD2,TRBV5-1,TRBJ2-1,CASSSSGIISEQFF,TGCGCCAGCAGCTCTAGCGGGATAATAAGTGAGCAGTTCTTC
.,TRBD1,TRBV6-5,TRBJ1-5,CASSGTGESQPQHF,TGTGCCAGCTCGGGGACAGGGGAGAGTCAGCCCCAGCATTTT
.,.,TRBV19,TRBJ2-3,CASSIRKDTDTQYF,TGTGCCAGTAGTATTAGAAAGGACACAGATACGCAGTATTTT
.,.,TRBV7-9,TRBJ1-2,CASSFGGSSYGYTF,TGTGCCAGCAGCTTCGGGGGTTCCTCCTATGGCTACACCTTC
.,TRBD1,TRBV30,TRBJ1-2,CAWRLQGADGYTF,TGTGCCTGGAGGCTGCAGGGGGCAGATGGCTACACCTTC
.,.,TRBV14,TRBJ1-5,CASSQGGIGDQPQHF,TGTGCCAGCAGCCAAGGAGGGATCGGCGATCAGCCCCAGCATTTT
once,.,TRBV27,TRBJ2-7,CASRLAIGPYEQYF,TGTGCCAGCAGGCTCGCGATAGGCCCCTACGAGCAGTACTTC
.,.,TRBV7-9,TRBJ2-7,CASSSSFYEQYF,TGTGCCAGCAGCTCGTCTTTCTACGAGCAGTACTTC
.,.,TRBV4-1,TRBJ2-1,CASSQDGPNEQFF,TGCGCCAGCAGCCAAGATGGGCCCAATGAGCAGTTCTTC
few,TRBD1,TRBV28,TRBJ2-1,CASRTGQVIYNEQFF,TGTGCCAGCAGGACGGGACAGGTCATATACAATGAGCAGTTCTTC
.,.,TRBV3-1/TRBV3-2,TRBJ1-2,CASSLGGGLNGYTF,TGTGCCAGCAGTCTTGGCGGGGGACTGAATGGCTACACCTTC
.,TRBD1,TRBV10-3,TRBJ2-3,CAISGGQLSDTQYF,TGTGCCATCAGTGGGGGACAGCTCTCAGATACGCAGTATTTT
.,TRBD2,TRBV7-8,TRBJ2-3,CASSLSGRLDTQYF,TGTGCCAGCAGCCTTAGCGGGAGGCTGGATACGCAGTATTTT
.,.,TRBV27,TRBJ1-5,CASAQGITYSNQPQHF,TGTGCCAGCGCACAGGGAATTACGTATAGCAATCAGCCCCAGCATTTT
.,.,TRBV6-5,TRBJ2-5,CASRIGALQETQYF,TGTGCCAGCAGAATAGGGGCCCTTCAAGAGACCCAGTACTTC
.,.,TRBV9,TRBJ2-2,CASSVDPGGPGELFF,TGTGCCAGCAGCGTAGACCCCGGGGGCCCCGGGGAGCTGTTTTTT
.,.,TRBV15,TRBJ2-3,CATSTRVTVGDTQYF,TGTGCCACCTCAACGCGGGTCACGGTCGGAGATACGCAGTATTTT
.,.,TRBV6-1,TRBJ1-1,CASSGPRWGASTEAFF,TGTGCCAGCAGTGGACCGCGGTGGGGGGCGAGCACTGAAGCTTTCTTT
.,.,TRBV19,TRBJ1-1,CASSMWGTEAFF,TGTGCCAGTAGTATGTGGGGCACTGAAGCTTTCTTT
.,.,TRBV3-1/TRBV3-2,TRBJ2-1,CASSQTRENEQFF,TGTGCCAGCAGCCAAACTAGAGAGAATGAGCAGTTCTTC
.,.,TRBV23-1,TRBJ2-1,CASSQSVTNYNEQFF,TGCGCCAGCAGTCAATCTGTGACAAACTACAATGAGCAGTTCTTC
.,.,TRBV11-3,TRBJ2-1,CASSLLPARDETKRKQFF,TGTGCCAGCAGCTTACTCCCGGCTAGGGACGAGACTAAAAGGAAGCAGTTCTTC
once,.,TRBV2,TRBJ2-3,CASRVGGQSDTQYF,TGTGCCAGCCGGGTGGGGGGGCAGTCAGATACGCAGTATTTT
.,.,TRBV19,TRBJ2-3,CASSGGLAASTDTQYF,TGTGCCAGTAGTGGAGGATTAGCGGCTAGCACAGATACGCAGTATTTT
.,TRBD1,TRBV19,TRBJ1-1,CASSPYTGENTEAFF,TGTGCCAGTAGCCCCTATACAGGGGAGAACACTGAAGCTTTCTTT
.,TRBD1,TRBV6-6,TRBJ2-7,CASSSTGADEQYF,TGTGCCAGCAGTTCGACAGGGGCGGACGAGCAGTACTTC
medium-sized,TRBD1,TRBV7-6,TRBJ2-7,CASSLDDRGRGEQYF,TGTGCCAGCAGCTTAGATGACAGGGGGCGAGGCGAGCAGTACTTC
.,.,TRBV6-4,TRBJ2-1,CASSLDGGRNEQFF,TGTGCCAGCAGCCTAGATGGGGGGAGAAATGAGCAGTTCTTC
few,TRBD2,TRBV11-2,TRBJ2-2,CASSLDPAGVGELFF,TGTGCCAGCAGCTTAGATCCAGCGGGAGTTGGGGAGCTGTTTTTT
.,TRBD2,TRBV5-4,TRBJ2-2,CASKLAGGPGAGELFF,TGTGCCAGCAAGTTAGCGGGAGGGCCCGGGGCCGGGGAGCTGTTTTTT
.,.,TRBV19,TRBJ2-3,CASSIGRTASTDTQYF,TGTGCCAGTAGTATAGGTCGGACGGCTAGCACAGATACGCAGTATTTT
.,.,TRBV6-2/TRBV6-3,TRBJ1-2,CASSYGGRRGYTF,TGTGCCAGCAGTTACGGGGGGCGGCGTGGCTACACCTTC
once,TRBD2,TRBV19,TRBJ2-4,CASTPKVAGVVNIQYF,TGTGCCAGTACTCCTAAGGTAGCGGGAGTAGTAAACATTCAGTACTTC
.,.,TRBV29-1,TRBJ2-3,CSARGAADTQYF,TGCAGTGCTCGCGGGGCCGCAGATACGCAGTATTTT
.,TRBD2,TRBV7-3,TRBJ2-2,CASSPLGGDTGELFF,TGTGCCAGCAGCCCACTCGGGGGGGACACCGGGGAGCTGTTTTTT
.,TRBD2,TRBV5-1,TRBJ2-2,CASSPRAGVMNTGELFF,TGCGCCAGCAGCCCACGGGCGGGGGTAATGAACACCGGGGAGCTGTTTTTT
.,TRBD1,TRBV28,TRBJ1-6,CASSYNRGGNSPLHF,TGTGCCAGCAGTTATAACAGGGGAGGGAATTCACCCCTCCACTTT
.,.,TRBV27,TRBJ2-7,CASSSTGYEQYF,TGTGCCAGCAGTTCGACAGGATACGAGCAGTACTTC
.,TRBD2,TRBV5-4,TRBJ2-1,CASLTSGSTNEQFF,TGTGCCAGCCTGACTAGCGGGAGTACCAATGAGCAGTTCTTC
.,.,TRBV7-8,TRBJ2-2,CASSFSVTGELFF,TGTGCCAGCAGCTTTTCAGTGACCGGGGAGCTGTTTTTT
.,.,TRBV6-2/TRBV6-3,TRBJ1-1,CASSPAISGRLNTEAFF,TGTGCCAGCAGTCCCGCCATTTCGGGACGGCTGAACACTGAAGCTTTCTTT
once,TRBD2,TRBV24-1,TRBJ2-2,CATSVGGGLAGVESTGELFF,TGTGCCACCAGTGTCGGTGGGGGTCTAGCGGGAGTTGAGAGCACCGGGGAGCTGTTTTTT
.,.,TRBV19,TRBJ1-2,CASSPSGLGANYGYTF,TGTGCCAGTAGCCCTTCAGGGCTCGGAGCTAACTATGGCTACACCTTC
.,.,TRBV19,TRBJ1-5,CASSPGPGPQAPKHF,TGTGCCAGTAGCCCCGGACCGGGACCCCAGGCCCCTAAGCATTTT
.,TRBD1,TRBV24-1,TRBJ1-5,CATSAADRGVNQPQHF,TGTGCCACCAGTGCCGCCGACAGGGGAGTCAATCAGCCCCAGCATTTT